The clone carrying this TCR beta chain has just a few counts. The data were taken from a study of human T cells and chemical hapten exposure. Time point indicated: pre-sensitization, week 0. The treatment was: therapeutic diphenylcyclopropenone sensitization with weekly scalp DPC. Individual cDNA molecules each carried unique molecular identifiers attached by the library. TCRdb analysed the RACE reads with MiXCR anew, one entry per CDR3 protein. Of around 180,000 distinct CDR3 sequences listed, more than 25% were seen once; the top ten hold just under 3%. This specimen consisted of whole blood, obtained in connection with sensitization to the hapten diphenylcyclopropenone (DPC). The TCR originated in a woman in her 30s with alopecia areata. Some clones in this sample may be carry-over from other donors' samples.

The CDR3 region is CASSPWTGTEAFF. The CDR3 nucleotides are TGTGCCAGCAGTCCCTGGACAGGGACCGAAGCTTTCTTT. V usage is TRBV12-3 or TRBV12-4 and J usage is TRBJ1-1, with TRBD1 matching over 8 bases. The CDR3 sequence is 13 residues long. J was trimmed by 8 bases and V by 5 bases; bases with no gene match: 7.